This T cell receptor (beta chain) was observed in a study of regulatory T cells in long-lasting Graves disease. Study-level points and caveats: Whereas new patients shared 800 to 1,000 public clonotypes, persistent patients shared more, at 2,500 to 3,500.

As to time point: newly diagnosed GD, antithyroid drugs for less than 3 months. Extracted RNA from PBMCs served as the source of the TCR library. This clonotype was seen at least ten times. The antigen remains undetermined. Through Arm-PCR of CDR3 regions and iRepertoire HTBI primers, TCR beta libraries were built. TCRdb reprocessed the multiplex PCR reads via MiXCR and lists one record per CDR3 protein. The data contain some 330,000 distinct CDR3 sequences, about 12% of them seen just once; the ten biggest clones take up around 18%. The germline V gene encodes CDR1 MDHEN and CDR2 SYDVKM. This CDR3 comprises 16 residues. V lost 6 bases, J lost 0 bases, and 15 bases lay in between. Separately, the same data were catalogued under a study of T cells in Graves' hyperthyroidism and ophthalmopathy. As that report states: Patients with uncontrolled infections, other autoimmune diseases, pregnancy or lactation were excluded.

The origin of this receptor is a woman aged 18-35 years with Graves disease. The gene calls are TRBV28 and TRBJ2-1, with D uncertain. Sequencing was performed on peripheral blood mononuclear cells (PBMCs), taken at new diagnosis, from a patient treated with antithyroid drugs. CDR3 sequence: CASRTTLSSSYNEQFF. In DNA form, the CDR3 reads TGTGCCAGCAGGACAACCCTTTCAAGCTCCTACAATGAGCAGTTCTTC.